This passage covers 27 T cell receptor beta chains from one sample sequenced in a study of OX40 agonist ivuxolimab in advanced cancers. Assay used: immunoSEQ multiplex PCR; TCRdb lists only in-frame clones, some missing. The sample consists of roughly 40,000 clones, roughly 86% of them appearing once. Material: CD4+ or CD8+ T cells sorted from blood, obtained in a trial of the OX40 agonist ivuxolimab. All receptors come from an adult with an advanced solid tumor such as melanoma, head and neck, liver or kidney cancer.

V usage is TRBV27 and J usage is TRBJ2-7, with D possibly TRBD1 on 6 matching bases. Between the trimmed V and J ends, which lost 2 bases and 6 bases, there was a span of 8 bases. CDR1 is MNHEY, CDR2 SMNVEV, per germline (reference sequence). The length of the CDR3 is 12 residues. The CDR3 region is CASSLTGLEQYF. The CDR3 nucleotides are TGTGCCAGCAGTTTAACAGGGCTCGAGCAGTACTTC.

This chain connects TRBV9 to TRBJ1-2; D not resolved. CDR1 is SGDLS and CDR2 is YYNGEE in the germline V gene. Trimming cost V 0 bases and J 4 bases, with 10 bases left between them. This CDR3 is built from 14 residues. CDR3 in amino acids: CASSVGSSIYGYTF. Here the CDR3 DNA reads TGTGCCAGCAGCGTAGGATCGAGTATCTATGGCTACACCTTC. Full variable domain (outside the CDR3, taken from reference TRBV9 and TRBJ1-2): DSGVTQTPKHLITATGQRVTLRCSPRSGDLSVYWYQQSLDQGLQFLIQYYNGEERAKGNILERFSAQQFPDLHSELNLSSLELGDSALYFCASSVGSSIYGYTFGSGTRLTVV.

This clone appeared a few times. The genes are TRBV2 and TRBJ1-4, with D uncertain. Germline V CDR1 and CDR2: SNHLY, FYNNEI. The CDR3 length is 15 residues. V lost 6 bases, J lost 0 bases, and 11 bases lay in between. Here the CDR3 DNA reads TGTGCCAGCAGAACGACACCTGCAACTAATGAAAAACTGTTTTTT. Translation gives CASRTTPATNEKLFF.

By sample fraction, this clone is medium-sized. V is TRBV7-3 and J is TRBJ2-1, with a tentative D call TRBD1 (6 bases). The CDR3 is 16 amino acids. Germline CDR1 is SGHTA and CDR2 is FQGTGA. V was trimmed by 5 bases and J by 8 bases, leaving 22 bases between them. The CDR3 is CASSPHRANKFDEQFF. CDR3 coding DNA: TGTGCCAGCAGCCCCCACAGGGCGAACAAGTTCGATGAGCAGTTCTTC.

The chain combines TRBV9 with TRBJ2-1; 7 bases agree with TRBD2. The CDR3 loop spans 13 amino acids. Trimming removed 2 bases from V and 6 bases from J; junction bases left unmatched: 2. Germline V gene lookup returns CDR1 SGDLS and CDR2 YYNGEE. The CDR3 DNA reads TGTGCCAGCAGCGTTGTAGCGGGCAATGAGCAGTTCTTC. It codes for CASSVVAGNEQFF.

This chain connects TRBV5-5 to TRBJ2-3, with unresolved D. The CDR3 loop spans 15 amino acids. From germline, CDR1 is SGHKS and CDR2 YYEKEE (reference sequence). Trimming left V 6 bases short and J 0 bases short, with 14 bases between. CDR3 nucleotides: TGTGCCAGCATCCACTCCCAATCTAGCACAGATACGCAGTATTTT. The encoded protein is CASIHSQSSTDTQYF. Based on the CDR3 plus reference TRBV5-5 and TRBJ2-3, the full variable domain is DAGVTQSPTHLIKTRGQQVTLRCSPISGHKSVSWYQQVLGQGPQFIFQYYEKEERGRGNFPDRFSARQFPNYSSELNVNALLLGDSALYLCASIHSQSSTDTQYFGPGTRLTVL.

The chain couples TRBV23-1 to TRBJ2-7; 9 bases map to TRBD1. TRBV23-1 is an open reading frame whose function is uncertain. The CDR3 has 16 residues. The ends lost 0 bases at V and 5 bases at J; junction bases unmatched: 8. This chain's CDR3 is CASSQSRDRAINEQYV. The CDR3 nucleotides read TGCGCCAGCAGTCAATCGCGGGACAGGGCGATAAACGAGCAGTACGTC.

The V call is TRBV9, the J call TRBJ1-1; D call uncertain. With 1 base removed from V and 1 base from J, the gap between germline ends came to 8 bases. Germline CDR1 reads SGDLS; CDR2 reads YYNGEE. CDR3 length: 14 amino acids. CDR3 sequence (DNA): TGTGCCAGCAGCGTAAGTCGGGGGAACACTGAAGCTTTCTTT. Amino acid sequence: CASSVSRGNTEAFF.

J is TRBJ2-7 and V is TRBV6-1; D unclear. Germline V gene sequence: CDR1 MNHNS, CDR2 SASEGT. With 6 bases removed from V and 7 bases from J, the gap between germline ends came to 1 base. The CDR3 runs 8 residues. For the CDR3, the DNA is TGTGCCAGCAGGGAGCAGTACGTC. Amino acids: CASREQYV.

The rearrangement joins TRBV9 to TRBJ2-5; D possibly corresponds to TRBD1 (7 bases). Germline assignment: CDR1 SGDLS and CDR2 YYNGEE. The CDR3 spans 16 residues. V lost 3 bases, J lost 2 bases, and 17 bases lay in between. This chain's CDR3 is CASSATGAGTQETQYF. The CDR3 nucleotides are TGTGCCAGCAGCGCCACAGGGGCGGGGACTCAAGAGACCCAGTACTTC.

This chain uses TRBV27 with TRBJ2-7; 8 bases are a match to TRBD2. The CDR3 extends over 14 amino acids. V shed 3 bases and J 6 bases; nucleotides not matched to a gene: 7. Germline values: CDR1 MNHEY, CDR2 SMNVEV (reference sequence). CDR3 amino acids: CASSFAGGFSEQYF. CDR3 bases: TGTGCCAGCAGTTTTGCGGGGGGATTCTCCGAGCAGTACTTC.

This CDR3 reads CASSNFLGLDTEAFF. CDR3 sequence (DNA): TGTGCCAGCAGCAACTTTTTAGGATTAGACACTGAAGCTTTCTTT. The chain carries TRBV14 and TRBJ1-1; D unclear. The germline V gene has CDR1 SGHDN and CDR2 FVKESK. The CDR3 loop spans 15 amino acids. V lost 5 bases and J 3 bases, leaving 16 bases between the germline ends. The full variable domain, with the rest looked up from reference TRBV14 and TRBJ1-1, is EAGVTQFPSHSVIEKGQTVTLRCDPISGHDNLYWYRRVMGKEIKFLLHFVKESKQDESGMPNNRFLAERTGGTYSTLKVQPAELEDSGVYFCASSNFLGLDTEAFFGQGTRLTVV.

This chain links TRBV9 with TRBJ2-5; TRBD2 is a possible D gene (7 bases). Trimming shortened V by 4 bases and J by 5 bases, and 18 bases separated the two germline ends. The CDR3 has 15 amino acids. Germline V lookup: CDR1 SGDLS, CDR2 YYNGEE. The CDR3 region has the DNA TGTGCCAGCAGCTCTGGGGAGGGGGTCGGGGAGACCCAGTACTTC. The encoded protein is CASSSGEGVGETQYF.

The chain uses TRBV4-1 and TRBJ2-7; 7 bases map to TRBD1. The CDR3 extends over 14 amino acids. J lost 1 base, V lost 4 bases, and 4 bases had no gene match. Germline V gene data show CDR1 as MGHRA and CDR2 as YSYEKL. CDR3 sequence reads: CASSPRDRSYEQYF. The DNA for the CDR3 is TGCGCCAGCAGCCCCCGGGACAGATCCTACGAGCAGTACTTC.

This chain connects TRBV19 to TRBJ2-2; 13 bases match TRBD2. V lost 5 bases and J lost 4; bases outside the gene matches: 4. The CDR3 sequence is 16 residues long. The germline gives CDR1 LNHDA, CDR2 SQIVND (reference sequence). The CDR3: CASSPWTSGGTGELFF. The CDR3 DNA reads TGTGCCAGTAGTCCTTGGACTAGCGGGGGCACCGGGGAGCTGTTTTTT.

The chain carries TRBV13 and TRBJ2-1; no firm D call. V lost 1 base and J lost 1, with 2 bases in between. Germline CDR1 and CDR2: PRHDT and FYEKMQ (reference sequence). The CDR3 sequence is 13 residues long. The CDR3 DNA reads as TGTGCCAGCAGCTTAGAGTCCTACAATGAGCAGTTCTTC. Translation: CASSLESYNEQFF.

The CDR3 loop is CASSQEIGPQTSTDTQYF. The CDR3 DNA is TGCGCCAGCAGCCAAGAAATCGGCCCCCAGACTAGCACAGATACGCAGTATTTT. V and J are TRBV4-3 and TRBJ2-3; no reliable D call. The V gene's germline CDR1 is LGHNA and CDR2 YSLEER. Trimming stripped 0 bases from V and 0 bases from J, with 16 bases between. This CDR3 region has 18 residues.

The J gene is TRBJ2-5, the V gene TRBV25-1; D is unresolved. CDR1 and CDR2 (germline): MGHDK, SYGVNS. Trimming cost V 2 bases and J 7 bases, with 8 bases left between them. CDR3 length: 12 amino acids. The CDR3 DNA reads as TGTGCCAGCAGTGAAGGCGGATTGACCCAGTACTTC. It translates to CASSEGGLTQYF.

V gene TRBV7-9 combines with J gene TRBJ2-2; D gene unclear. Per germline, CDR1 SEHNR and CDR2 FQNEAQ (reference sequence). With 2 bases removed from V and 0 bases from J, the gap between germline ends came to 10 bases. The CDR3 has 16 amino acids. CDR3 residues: CASSLILHSNTGELFF. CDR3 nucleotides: TGTGCCAGCAGCTTAATATTACATTCGAACACCGGGGAGCTGTTTTTT.

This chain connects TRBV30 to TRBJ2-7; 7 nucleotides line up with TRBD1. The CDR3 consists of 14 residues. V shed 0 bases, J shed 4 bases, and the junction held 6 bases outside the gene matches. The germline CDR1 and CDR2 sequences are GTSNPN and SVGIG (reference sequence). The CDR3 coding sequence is TGTGCCTGGAGTGTCGACAGGGCTGAGTACGAGCAGTACGTC. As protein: CAWSVDRAEYEQYV.

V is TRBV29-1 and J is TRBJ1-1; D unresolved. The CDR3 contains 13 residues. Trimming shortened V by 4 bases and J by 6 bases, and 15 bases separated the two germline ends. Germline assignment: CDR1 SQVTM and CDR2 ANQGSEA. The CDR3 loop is CSVGTPVFAEAFF. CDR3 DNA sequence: TGCAGCGTTGGGACCCCGGTGTTCGCTGAAGCTTTCTTT.

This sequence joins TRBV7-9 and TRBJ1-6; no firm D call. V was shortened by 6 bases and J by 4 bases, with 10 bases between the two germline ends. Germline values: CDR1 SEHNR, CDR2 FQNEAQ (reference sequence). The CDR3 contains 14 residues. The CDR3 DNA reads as TGTGCCAGCAGTCAGGAAAGTTATAATTCACCCCTCCACTTT. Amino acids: CASSQESYNSPLHF.

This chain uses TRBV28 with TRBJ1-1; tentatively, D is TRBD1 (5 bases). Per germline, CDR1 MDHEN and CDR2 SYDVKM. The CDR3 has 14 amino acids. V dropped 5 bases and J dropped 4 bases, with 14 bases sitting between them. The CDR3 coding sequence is TGTGCCAGCAGTGAATTAGGGGTGGGCACTGAAGCTTTCTTT. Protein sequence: CASSELGVGTEAFF. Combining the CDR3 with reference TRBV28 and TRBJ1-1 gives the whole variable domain DVKVTQSSRYLVKRTGEKVFLECVQDMDHENMFWYRQDPGLGLRLIYFSYDVKMKEKGDIPEGYSVSREKKERFSLILESASTNQTSMYLCASSELGVGTEAFFGQGTRLTVV.

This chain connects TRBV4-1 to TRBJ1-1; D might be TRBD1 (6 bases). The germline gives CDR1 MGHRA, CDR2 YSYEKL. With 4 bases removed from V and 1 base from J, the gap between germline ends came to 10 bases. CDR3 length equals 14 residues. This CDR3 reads CASSRLQGNTEAFF. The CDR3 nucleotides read TGCGCCAGCAGCCGTTTACAGGGGAACACTGAAGCTTTCTTT.

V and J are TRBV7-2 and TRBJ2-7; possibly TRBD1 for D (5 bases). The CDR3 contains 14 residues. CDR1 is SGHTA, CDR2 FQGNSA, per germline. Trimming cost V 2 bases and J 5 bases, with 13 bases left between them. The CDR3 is CASSLSLGPDEQYF. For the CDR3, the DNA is TGTGCCAGCAGCTTATCTCTGGGGCCCGACGAGCAGTACTTC.

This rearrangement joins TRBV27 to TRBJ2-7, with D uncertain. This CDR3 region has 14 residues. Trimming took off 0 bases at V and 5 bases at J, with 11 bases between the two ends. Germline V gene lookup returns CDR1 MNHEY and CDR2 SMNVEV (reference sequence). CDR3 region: CASSLSARADEQYV. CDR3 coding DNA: TGTGCCAGCAGTTTATCCGCTCGGGCAGACGAGCAGTACGTC.

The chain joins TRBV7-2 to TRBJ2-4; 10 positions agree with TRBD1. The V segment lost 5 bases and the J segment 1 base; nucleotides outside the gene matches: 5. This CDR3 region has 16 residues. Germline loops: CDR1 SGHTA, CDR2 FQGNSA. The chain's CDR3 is CASSPSDRGAKNIQYF. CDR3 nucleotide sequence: TGTGCCAGCAGCCCATCGGACAGGGGGGCCAAAAACATTCAGTACTTC.